The source of this TCR beta chain is a study of OX40 agonist ivuxolimab in advanced cancers. Notes on the research overall: Ivuxolimab, which targeted the costimulatory receptor OX40 (CD134), was an agonistic, fully human IgG2 monoclonal antibody. Intravenous ivuxolimab was administered to patients every 2 weeks at six dose levels: 0.01, 0.1, 0.3, 1.5, 3 and 10 mg/kg. Of the approximately 50 dose-escalation patients, hepatocellular carcinoma was present in around 20, melanoma in approximately 15, renal cell carcinoma in 9 and head and neck cancer in 9. In the dose-escalation cohort, 82.7% of patients were male, and the mean age was approximately 60 years, with a range of roughly 20 to 79. Prior anti-PD-1, anti-PD-L1 or anti-CTLA-4 therapy was permitted, and approximately 41% of dose-escalation patients had received checkpoint inhibitors. Partial responses occurred in three dose-escalation patients, of whom one had hepatocellular carcinoma and two had cutaneous melanoma. Peripheral TCRbeta sequencing aimed to test whether ivuxolimab altered TCR sequence diversity and caused clonal T-cell expansion. The paper covers the monotherapy dose-escalation part of the phase I ivuxolimab trial, which included N of about 50 patients.

Study-wide conclusions, independent of this receptor: At doses from 0.1 to 3.0 mg/kg, clonal expansion was seen in both CD4+ and CD8+ blood T cells between baseline and week 6. Low levels of normalized T-cell clonal expansion were also shown by some nonresponding patients. Partial responders in the 0.1-3.0 mg/kg groups had among the lowest normalized peripheral clonal expansion, especially among CD8+ T cells. The antigen specificity of the clonally expanded peripheral T cells was not determined. After ivuxolimab, expanded clones were on average more numerous among CD8+ T cells than among CD4+ T cells.

For this clone: Its antigen remains unidentified. No base qualities exist here, and no much larger clone lies one base off it.

Genomic DNA was isolated from the sorted cells so that the TCRbeta CDR3 region could be sequenced. The immunoSEQ Assay was used to sequence the TCRbeta CDR3 regions. The clones in this table, taken by TCRdb from immuneACCESS, are in-frame only. Not every clone is retained; where verified, under half of the shortfall comes from an unresolved V gene, and the cause of the rest is unknown. The sample table contains tens of thousands of clones; only one count was recorded for around nine tenths of them. Of the sample, more than 10% falls within the top ten clones. The trial excluded patients who had a history of autoimmune disease or who were on systemic immunosuppression. In every dose cohort, peripheral blood was drawn for TCR sequencing at baseline, cycle 4 day 1, and cycle 7 day 1. Samples came from an open-label, multicenter, first-in-human phase I dose-escalation trial of ivuxolimab. Adults with locally advanced or metastatic head and neck squamous cell, hepatocellular, melanoma or renal cell carcinoma were enrolled in the trial. Before TCR sequencing, CD4+ T cells and CD8+ T cells from peripheral blood were sorted into separate populations.

The cysteine opens and the phenylalanine closes a CDR3 of 17 amino acids. Left in the record is the CDR3 DNA by itself, 51 bases read in frame from the first base. The germline V end is reduced by 6 bases and the J end by 2 bases; junction bases left unmatched: 11. Reading the germline V gene gives CDR1 SGHTS and CDR2 YDEGEE. Sample: CD4+ or CD8+ T cells sorted from blood, taken in a trial of the OX40 agonist ivuxolimab. The V gene is TRBV5-8 and the J gene is TRBJ2-2; 9 of the junction bases match TRBD2. The clonotype originates from an adult with an advanced solid tumor such as melanoma, head and neck, liver or kidney cancer. The DNA reads TGTGCCAGCACCTTCCTAGCGGGACTCGTCAACACCGGGGAGCTGTTTTTT. Its product reads: CASTFLAGLVNTGELFF. The CDR3 plus the reference TRBV5-8 and TRBJ2-2 genes for the other parts give the full variable domain: EAGVTQSPTHLIKTRGQQATLRCSPISGHTSVYWYQQALGLGLQFLLWYDEGEERNRGNFPPRFSGRQFPNYSSELNVNALELEDSALYLCASTFLAGLVNTGELFFGEGSRLTVL.